The 22 T cell receptor beta chains below all came from one sample that was sequenced in a study of cytomegalovirus exposure and HLA in healthy donors. In the PCR, 60 Vbeta and 13 Jbeta primers were used. Sequencing was performed with immunoSEQ multiplex PCR; in TCRdb, only in-frame clones are kept and a portion is missing. The sample shows about 140,000 clones, roughly 72% of them seen only once. Sequenced material: PBMCs. The receptors shown here come from a man aged 35 to 55 in good health and CMV-seronegative.

This rearrangement joins TRBV27 to TRBJ2-3; 11 bases map to TRBD2. V trimming: 2 bases; J trimming: 5 bases; junction bases outside the gene matches: 6. The CDR3 runs to 16 residues. Germline V gives CDR1 MNHEY, CDR2 SMNVEV (reference sequence). The CDR3, as DNA: TGTGCCAGCAGTTTACTCATAGCGGGAGGGATAGATACGCAGTATTTT. Its translation is CASSLLIAGGIDTQYF.

The rearrangement links TRBV13 to TRBJ2-1; D is possibly TRBD1 (5 bases). CDR1 PRHDT and CDR2 FYEKMQ come from the germline V gene (reference sequence). V lost 4 bases, J lost 11 bases, and 18 bases lay in between. The CDR3 loop spans 14 amino acids. The CDR3 DNA is TGTGCCAGCAGCTCGACGGACACCGCCCACAAGCAGTTCTTC. Translating gives CASSSTDTAHKQFF.

The chain joins TRBV28 to TRBJ2-7; 7 bases are shared with TRBD1. V lost 7 bases and J lost 1; bases outside the gene matches: 10. Germline-derived CDR1 and CDR2 are MDHEN and SYDVKM. This CDR3 has 15 residues. The CDR3, as DNA: TGTGCCAGCATGCCCACAGGGGAAGATTCCTACGAGCAGTACTTC. This sequence encodes CASMPTGEDSYEQYF.

This clone was seen a single time. The chain uses TRBV28 and TRBJ2-7, with 8 bases that match TRBD2. This CDR3 has 15 residues. Looked up from germline, CDR1 is MDHEN and CDR2 is SYDVKM. V was pared by 5 bases and J by 4 bases, with 10 bases of the junction left unmatched. CDR3 protein: CASSHQRERKYEQYF. DNA for the CDR3: TGTGCCAGCAGTCATCAGCGGGAGCGAAAGTACGAGCAGTACTTC.

This clone appeared a single time. The chain combines TRBV28 with TRBJ2-1; a weak D match, TRBD2 (6 bases). The germline V gene has CDR1 MDHEN and CDR2 SYDVKM. The CDR3 totals 14 residues. With 8 bases removed from V and 7 bases from J, the gap between germline ends came to 18 bases. The CDR3, as DNA: TGTGCCAGCTCCTCCGGGACTTCAAGGAATGAGCAGTTCTTC. This gives the protein CASSSGTSRNEQFF.

This clone was found once. The J gene is TRBJ2-7, the V gene TRBV2, with a possible D match to TRBD2 (7 bases). Deletions cut 2 bases from V and 6 bases from J, with 14 bases between. The CDR3 is 14 residues long. Germline V gene lookup returns CDR1 SNHLY and CDR2 FYNNEI. CDR3 DNA: TGTGCCAGCAGTGAACTTGCGGGGGCTGGCGAGCAGTACTTC. Amino acid sequence: CASSELAGAGEQYF.

This clone was detected only once. The chain's CDR3 is CASSLYGLALGDEQFF. CDR3 DNA: TGTGCCAGCAGTTTATATGGCCTAGCGCTGGGGGATGAGCAGTTCTTC. V and J are TRBV27 and TRBJ2-1, with a weak D call TRBD2 (6 bases). V lost 1 base to trimming and J lost 8 bases, with 18 bases between them. Germline loops: CDR1 MNHEY, CDR2 SMNVEV (reference sequence). This CDR3 comprises 16 residues.

This clone was counted a single time. The rearrangement uses TRBV11-1 and TRBJ2-7; no clear D gene. Per the germline V gene, CDR1 is SGHAT and CDR2 is FQDESV (reference sequence). The CDR3 runs to 14 residues. V shed 1 base and J shed 3 bases, with 10 bases lying between them. CDR3 protein: CASSLDAGLYEQYF. Here the CDR3 DNA reads TGTGCCAGCAGCTTAGACGCAGGCCTCTACGAGCAGTACTTC.

On this clone: The junction shows a germline mismatch at one end, possibly a read error. V is TRBV7-8 and J is TRBJ2-4; 9 positions match TRBD1. CDR1 SGHVS and CDR2 FQNEAQ come from the germline V gene. There are 17 residues in the CDR3. CDR3 in amino acids: CASSWTGVGVAKNSQYF. CDR3 DNA: TGTGCCAGCAGCTGGACAGGGGTTGGCGTAGCCAAAAACAGTCAGTACTTC. The full variable domain, with the rest looked up from reference TRBV7-8 and TRBJ2-4, is GAGVSQSPRYKVAKRGQDVALRCDPISGHVSLFWYQQALGQGPEFLTYFQNEAQLDKSGLPSDRFFAERPEGSVSTLKIQRTQQEDSAVYLCASSWTGVGVAKNSQYFGAGTRLSVL.

The CDR3, as DNA: TGTGCCAGCAGCGGCCAAGAGACCCAGTACTTC. It specifies CASSGQETQYF. The V call is TRBV28, the J call TRBJ2-5; no clear D. Trimming stripped 6 bases from V and 1 base from J, with 3 bases between. This CDR3 has 11 amino acids. The germline gives CDR1 MDHEN, CDR2 SYDVKM.

This clone showed up just a few times. The rearrangement joins TRBV18 to TRBJ2-7, with 7 bases aligning to TRBD2. Germline-derived CDR1 and CDR2 are KGHSH and LQKENI. The CDR3 covers 16 residues. J lost 5 bases, V lost 3 bases, and 13 bases had no gene match. The CDR3 DNA reads TGTGCCAGCTCACCCCAGTACTGGGGGGGTGTCGACGAGCAGTACTTC. Translation: CASSPQYWGGVDEQYF. The complete variable domain, with remaining parts taken from reference TRBV18 and TRBJ2-7, reads NAGVMQNPRHLVRRRGQEARLRCSPMKGHSHVYWYRQLPEEGLKFMVYLQKENIIDESGMPKERFSAEFPKEGPSILRIQQVVRGDSAAYFCASSPQYWGGVDEQYFGPGTRLTVT.

This clone was observed a single time. The chain links TRBV5-1 to TRBJ2-7, with 8 bases matching TRBD1. Unmatched junction bases numbered 9, after V lost 0 bases and J lost 4 bases. Germline lookup yields CDR1 SGHRS and CDR2 YFSETQ. The CDR3 is 16 amino acids. The CDR3 loop reads CASSLGGQGGPYEQYF. The CDR3 DNA reads as TGCGCCAGCAGCTTGGGAGGACAGGGCGGGCCTTACGAGCAGTACTTC. The full variable domain, in which reference TRBV5-1 and TRBJ2-7 provide the parts outside the CDR3, is KAGVTQTPRYLIKTRGQQVTLSCSPISGHRSVSWYQQTPGQGLQFLFEYFSETQRNKGNFPGRFSGRQFSNSRSEMNVSTLELGDSALYLCASSLGGQGGPYEQYFGPGTRLTVT.

CDR3 sequence: CASSSETGTANYGYTF. CDR3 nucleotide sequence: TGTGCCAGCAGTTCCGAAACCGGGACAGCTAACTATGGCTACACCTTC. The genes are TRBV28 and TRBJ1-2, with TRBD1 matching over 7 bases. Per germline, CDR1 MDHEN and CDR2 SYDVKM. This CDR3 has 16 amino acids. The J segment lost 0 bases and the V segment lost 4 bases, leaving 8 bases of the junction unmatched.

This clone occurred a few times. J is TRBJ1-6 and V is TRBV27; TRBD1 aligns across 8 bases. The CDR3 length is 15 residues. Trimming cost V 5 bases and J 9 bases; bases outside gene matches: 9. Germline assignment: CDR1 MNHEY and CDR2 SMNVEV (reference sequence). The CDR3 DNA reads as TGTGCCAGCAGTGCAGGACAGGGTGAAGTTTCACCCCTCCACTTT. Residues: CASSAGQGEVSPLHF.

This chain joins TRBV27 and TRBJ2-5, with 7 bases identical to TRBD1. Germline CDR1 reads MNHEY; CDR2 reads SMNVEV (reference sequence). This CDR3 is built from 14 residues. With V trimmed by 1 base and J by 2 bases, 1 base remained unmatched. The CDR3 protein is CASSLWGQQETQYF. DNA of the CDR3: TGTGCCAGCAGTTTATGGGGACAGCAAGAGACCCAGTACTTC.

With respect to this clone: The junction departs from the called germline gene at one end, perhaps through a read error. J is TRBJ2-6 and V is TRBV4-1; TRBD2 matches at 10 bases. The CDR3 runs to 16 residues. Germline-derived CDR1 and CDR2 are MGHRA and YSYEKL. CDR3 residues: CASSPSGSSGANVLTF. For the CDR3, the DNA is TGTGCCAGCAGCCCTAGCGGGAGCTCTGGGGCCAACGTCCTGACTTTC.

This sequence joins TRBV11-2 and TRBJ2-7, with 10 bases identical to TRBD1. V was clipped by 8 bases and J by 7 bases; unmatched bases: 8. The CDR3 covers 13 residues. Per germline, CDR1 SGHAT and CDR2 FQNNGV. CDR3 DNA: TGTGCCAGCGGCCGACAGGGGGCAGGAGAGCAGTACTTC. Its protein is CASGRQGAGEQYF.

The chain carries TRBV6-6 and TRBJ2-1; 7 bases align to TRBD1. In germline, CDR1 is MNHNY, CDR2 SVGAGI (reference sequence). The V gene end was trimmed by 4 bases and the J gene end by 3 bases; junction bases not matched to a gene: 6. The CDR3 contains 15 residues. CDR3 protein: CASSSGTVFYNEQFF. DNA of the CDR3: TGTGCCAGCAGTTCCGGGACAGTCTTCTACAATGAGCAGTTCTTC.

This chain uses TRBV2 with TRBJ2-7, with D perhaps TRBD2 (6 bases). Trimming cost V 7 bases and J 1 base, with 17 bases left between them. CDR1 is SNHLY and CDR2 is FYNNEI in the germline V gene. This CDR3 comprises 15 residues. The CDR3 loop is CASTPGTLGSYEQYF. CDR3 bases: TGTGCCAGCACCCCAGGGACTCTGGGGTCCTACGAGCAGTACTTC.

The chain uses TRBV27 and TRBJ2-1, with a tentative D call TRBD2 (6 bases). This CDR3 region has 14 residues. Trimming stripped 0 bases from V and 10 bases from J, with 13 bases between. Looked up from germline, CDR1 is MNHEY and CDR2 is SMNVEV (reference sequence). CDR3 in amino acids: CASSLSFTSNEQFF. CDR3 coding DNA: TGTGCCAGCAGTTTATCGTTTACTAGCAACGAGCAGTTCTTC.

This rearrangement joins TRBV19 to TRBJ2-5; the match to TRBD1 covers 8 bases. Germline V lookup: CDR1 LNHDA, CDR2 SQIVND (reference sequence). J lost 1 base, V lost 5 bases, and 6 bases had no gene match. The CDR3 consists of 15 residues. This chain's CDR3 is CASSRDRQSQETQYF. Written as DNA, the CDR3 is TGTGCCAGTAGTCGGGACAGGCAGTCCCAAGAGACCCAGTACTTC.

Concerning this clone: The germline gene is not matched at one end of the junction; a read error may be the cause. The rearrangement uses TRBV10-1 and TRBJ2-7; 8 bases agree with TRBD1. Germline V lookup: CDR1 WNHNN, CDR2 SYGVQD (reference sequence). The CDR3 runs to 12 residues. Here the CDR3 reads CASSPGTGPTTF. CDR3 sequence (DNA): TGCGCCAGCAGTCCCGGGACAGGACCAACTACCTTC.